This TCR beta chain was sequenced in a study of cytomegalovirus exposure and HLA in healthy donors. The study ran its PCR with 60 Vbeta and 13 Jbeta primers. Assay: immunoSEQ multiplex PCR; the TCRdb copy retains only in-frame clones and omits some. The sample records roughly 170,000 clones, 80% being singletons. Trimming left V 8 bases short and J 2 bases short, with 16 bases between. Germline V gene data show CDR1 as LNHDA and CDR2 as SQIVND (reference sequence). There are 15 residues in the CDR3. This clone was seen a handful of times. Its antigen is still unknown. Study results and caveats: Later findings reportedly placed an Asian-associated ancestry cluster below the roughly 660-donor mean for N-insertions. From TCR beta sequences, most subjects' HLA-A and HLA-B alleles were reportedly predicted accurately.

V is TRBV19 and J is TRBJ1-5; D uncertain. The receptor was derived from a boy between 10 and 17 years old in good health and CMV-seronegative. Input material: PBMCs. The CDR3 loop reads CASAKERAGNQPQHF. CDR3 nucleotide sequence: TGTGCCAGTGCCAAGGAGAGAGCAGGCAATCAGCCCCAGCATTTT. The entire variable domain, with the rest obtained from reference TRBV19 and TRBJ1-5, is as follows: DGGITQSPKYLFRKEGQNVTLSCEQNLNHDAMYWYRQDPGQGLRLIYYSQIVNDFQKGDIAEGYSVSREKKESFPLTVTSAQKNPTAFYLCASAKERAGNQPQHFGDGTRLSIL.